These 5 T cell receptor beta chains were sequenced from one sample in a study of sequential checkpoint blockade in melanoma. The treatment was: randomized to nivolumab then ipilimumab (arm A) or the reverse (arm B). Generated by immunoSEQ multiplex PCR, the TCRdb table keeps only in-frame clones and is missing some. The sample carries about a thousand clones, 15% to 20% recorded once. The material sequenced was tumor tissue (inferred from file names), taken from a patient given nivolumab and ipilimumab in sequence. The source of these receptors is a human donor with melanoma.

This clone occurred a few times. The chain joins TRBV15 to TRBJ2-3, with TRBD2 matching 11 bases. Germline values: CDR1 LNHNV, CDR2 YYDKDF (reference sequence). Trimming removed 7 bases from V and 2 bases from J; junction bases left unmatched: 2. The CDR3 extends over 14 amino acids. The CDR3 here is CATNSGRDTDTQYF. CDR3 nucleotides: TGTGCCACCAATAGCGGGAGGGACACAGATACGCAGTATTTT. The whole variable domain, filled in from reference TRBV15 and TRBJ2-3, reads DAMVIQNPRYQVTQFGKPVTLSCSQTLNHNVMYWYQQKSSQAPKLLFHYYDKDFNNEADTPDNFQSRRPNTSFCFLDIRSPGLGDTAMYLCATNSGRDTDTQYFGPGTRLTVL.

This clone was observed a few times. This chain connects TRBV9 to TRBJ2-4, with D possibly TRBD1 on 6 matching bases. The CDR3 extends over 13 amino acids. The germline gives CDR1 SGDLS, CDR2 YYNGEE. The V and J ends lost 5 bases and 5 bases respectively, with 11 bases between them. The chain's CDR3 is CASSGQGQNIQYF. DNA for the CDR3: TGTGCCAGCAGTGGTCAGGGGCAAAACATTCAGTACTTC. Full variable domain (outside the CDR3, taken from reference TRBV9 and TRBJ2-4): DSGVTQTPKHLITATGQRVTLRCSPRSGDLSVYWYQQSLDQGLQFLIQYYNGEERAKGNILERFSAQQFPDLHSELNLSSLELGDSALYFCASSGQGQNIQYFGAGTRLSVL.

This clone is medium-sized (0.01 to 0.1%) within its sample. V usage is TRBV11-3 and J usage is TRBJ1-1; 10 nucleotides agree with TRBD1. The CDR3 runs to 14 residues. Trimming at V came to 3 bases and at J to 4 bases, leaving 2 bases not matched to a gene. Germline V gene sequence: CDR1 SGHNT, CDR2 YENEEA. The CDR3 DNA reads as TGTGCCAGCAGCTTGACAGGGGGCGGCACTGAAGCTTTCTTT. Translation: CASSLTGGGTEAFF.

The chain uses TRBV14 and TRBJ1-1, with D perhaps TRBD1 (5 bases). V lost 0 bases, J lost 8 bases, and 16 bases lay in between. CDR1 and CDR2 (germline): SGHDN, FVKESK. This CDR3 is 15 amino acids long. Here the CDR3 reads CASSQDLTARAEAFF. CDR3 in DNA: TGTGCCAGCAGCCAAGACCTGACAGCCAGGGCCGAAGCTTTCTTT.

By share of the sample, this clone is medium-sized. The rearrangement links TRBV11-3 to TRBJ1-4; 8 bases align to TRBD1. CDR1 is SGHNT, CDR2 YENEEA, per germline. The V segment lost 6 bases and the J segment 3 bases; nucleotides outside the gene matches: 9. This CDR3 has 16 amino acids. In DNA, the CDR3 is TGTGCCAGCAGATCGGAGACAGGGGCTGCTAATGAAAAACTGTTTTTT. Translation gives CASRSETGAANEKLFF.